Following are 15 T cell receptor beta chains from one sample sequenced in a study of TIL therapy for anti-PD-1-resistant metastatic lung cancer. The immunoSEQ assay was v3. Data came from immunoSEQ multiplex PCR; TCRdb stores just in-frame clones and leaves some out. The profile covers about 50,000 clones, with approximately 70% appearing a single time and about 6% taken by the ten largest. The time point is: pre-treatment sample, taken before nivolumab and TIL therapy. The tumor samples were excised metastases, mostly pleural nodules or supraclavicular lymph nodes. Source: tumor tissue, taken at baseline. All receptors derive from a person aged 25-85 years with non-small cell lung cancer.

The V call is TRBV19, the J call TRBJ2-1; 10 nucleotides match TRBD2. This CDR3 spans 18 amino acids. Trimming at V came to 7 bases and at J to 0 bases, leaving 12 bases not matched to a gene. CDR1 is LNHDA and CDR2 is SQIVND in the germline V gene (reference sequence). The chain's CDR3 is CASIIPPSGSSSYNEQFF. The CDR3 DNA reads as TGTGCCAGTATCATACCCCCTAGCGGGAGTAGCTCCTACAATGAGCAGTTCTTC.

This clone was observed a few times. The chain links TRBV5-6 to TRBJ2-2, with D unresolved. The length of the CDR3 is 14 residues. V was pared by 0 bases and J by 6 bases, with 9 bases between. The V gene's germline CDR1 is SGHDT and CDR2 YYEEEE. The CDR3 region is CASSLDLGSGELFF. The CDR3 nucleotides read TGTGCCAGCAGCTTGGATCTCGGGTCCGGGGAGCTGTTTTTT.

This clone was found a few times. Mismatch with germline at one junction end may stem from a read error. The J gene is TRBJ1-2, the V gene TRBV5-1; 8 positions match TRBD1. CDR1 is SGHRS and CDR2 is YFSETQ in the germline V gene. The CDR3 is 13 residues long. The CDR3 spells CASSLDRAYGYTF. CDR3 in DNA: TGCGCCAGCAGTTTGGACAGGGCCTATGGCTACACCTTC.

The rearrangement links TRBV19 to TRBJ2-3, with D possibly being TRBD2 (5 bases). V was clipped by 1 base and J by 6 bases, with 8 bases between them. CDR3 size: 13 residues. Germline CDR1 and CDR2: LNHDA and SQIVND (reference sequence). The CDR3: CASSIGPGDTQYF. The CDR3 DNA follows: TGTGCCAGTAGTATAGGGCCGGGGGATACGCAGTATTTT.

The V gene is TRBV7-3, the J gene TRBJ2-2; 9 nucleotides align to TRBD2. Unmatched junction bases numbered 6, after V lost 1 base and J lost 9 bases. The germline gives CDR1 SGHTA, CDR2 FQGTGA. The CDR3 length is 15 residues. The CDR3 spells CASSLRASGVRELFF. The CDR3 region has the DNA TGTGCCAGCAGCTTAAGAGCTAGCGGGGTCAGGGAGCTGTTTTTT.

The chain combines TRBV18 with TRBJ1-2, with 8 positions matching TRBD1. Germline V gives CDR1 KGHSH, CDR2 LQKENI. J was trimmed by 1 base and V by 5 bases; bases with no gene match: 3. This CDR3 comprises 14 residues. CDR3 region: CASSSTGVNYGYTF. In nucleotides, the CDR3 is TGTGCCAGCTCATCGACAGGGGTTAACTATGGCTACACCTTC. Based on the CDR3 plus reference TRBV18 and TRBJ1-2, the full variable domain is NAGVMQNPRHLVRRRGQEARLRCSPMKGHSHVYWYRQLPEEGLKFMVYLQKENIIDESGMPKERFSAEFPKEGPSILRIQQVVRGDSAAYFCASSSTGVNYGYTFGSGTRLTVV.

The chain is built from TRBV28 and TRBJ1-6; the D gene is possibly TRBD1 (6 bases). This CDR3 comprises 15 residues. Germline loops: CDR1 MDHEN, CDR2 SYDVKM. Trimming stripped 6 bases from V and 5 bases from J, with 14 bases between. CDR3 DNA sequence: TGTGCCAGCAGGGAAGACAGGAGCGATAATTCACCCCTCCACTTT. Encoded protein: CASREDRSDNSPLHF.

This clone has only a few counts. The chain links TRBV28 to TRBJ1-5; 7 bases map to TRBD1. Germline trimming cut 2 bases from V and 11 bases from J; bases unmatched to any gene: 3. CDR1 is MDHEN and CDR2 is SYDVKM in the germline V gene. CDR3 length: 12 residues. CDR3 amino acids: CASSLRQGAQHF. The CDR3 nucleotides read TGTGCCAGCAGTTTAAGGCAGGGGGCCCAGCATTTT.

The chain has TRBV28 and TRBJ1-2; D gene uncertain. V was clipped by 7 bases and J by 0 bases, with 9 bases between them. This CDR3 has 13 amino acids. Germline CDR1 MDHEN, CDR2 SYDVKM. The CDR3, as DNA: TGTGCCAGCAACAGCCTGACTAACTATGGCTACACCTTC. Amino acids: CASNSLTNYGYTF.

This clone has more than one count but fewer than ten. CDR3 loop: CASSWDTGGEQYF. CDR3 coding DNA: TGCGCCAGCAGTTGGGACACCGGCGGCGAGCAGTACTTC. The rearrangement uses TRBV10-1 and TRBJ2-7; TRBD1 might be the D (6 bases). The CDR3 length is 13 residues. V gave up 5 bases and J gave up 6 bases, with 14 bases separating them. Germline CDR1 WNHNN, CDR2 SYGVQD (reference sequence).

V usage is TRBV30 and J usage is TRBJ2-3, with no clear D. Germline CDR1 reads GTSNPN; CDR2 reads SVGIG (reference sequence). The CDR3 consists of 15 residues. Deletions cut 3 bases from V and 4 bases from J, with 17 bases between. The CDR3 spells CAWSKGQATADTQYF. The DNA of the CDR3 is TGTGCCTGGAGCAAGGGCCAGGCGACGGCAGATACGCAGTATTTT.

The chain joins TRBV6-5 to TRBJ1-1; a weak D match, TRBD1 (5 bases). The CDR3 spans 11 residues. V lost 9 bases and J lost 4, with 9 bases in between. Germline V lookup: CDR1 MNHEY, CDR2 SVGAGI. CDR3 region: CASNQGTEAFF. The CDR3, as DNA: TGTGCCAGTAACCAGGGCACTGAAGCTTTCTTT.

The chain has TRBV5-1 and TRBJ1-2, with D possibly matching TRBD1 (6 bases). Per germline, CDR1 SGHRS and CDR2 YFSETQ. This CDR3 is 14 amino acids long. Between the trimmed V and J ends, which lost 0 bases and 7 bases, there was a span of 13 bases. The CDR3 loop is CASSLDPGQRGYTF. The CDR3 DNA follows: TGCGCCAGCAGCTTGGACCCAGGACAGCGTGGCTACACCTTC.

This clone came up once. The chain recombines TRBV29-1 with TRBJ1-2; 10 bases fit TRBD1. The CDR3 totals 12 residues. The germline V gene has CDR1 SQVTM and CDR2 ANQGSEA. With 6 bases clipped from V and 7 bases from J, the junction kept 5 bases outside the gene matches. DNA for the CDR3: TGCAGCGTCGGACAGGGGGAGAGTGGCTACACCTTC. As protein: CSVGQGESGYTF.

The chain links TRBV28 to TRBJ1-6; the D is unclear. Germline values: CDR1 MDHEN, CDR2 SYDVKM. V lost 7 bases and J lost 6, with 7 bases in between. The CDR3 runs 12 residues. CDR3 amino acids: CASKSVNSPLHF. Written as DNA, the CDR3 is TGTGCCAGCAAGTCTGTTAATTCACCCCTCCACTTT. The variable domain in full, completed from reference TRBV28 and TRBJ1-6, reads DVKVTQSSRYLVKRTGEKVFLECVQDMDHENMFWYRQDPGLGLRLIYFSYDVKMKEKGDIPEGYSVSREKKERFSLILESASTNQTSMYLCASKSVNSPLHFGNGTRLTVT.